The source of this T cell receptor (beta chain) is a study of blood T cell repertoires in COVID-19. At the level of the study: COVID-19 samples, acute and convalescent, were from the United States, Italy and Spain. T cells, B-cell-depleted T cells, or PBMCs provided the cDNA or gDNA that served as material.

Some clones are missing from TCRdb's copy, which holds only in-frame ones; the method was immunoSEQ multiplex PCR. The table has 65,000 or so clones, 76% seen once; the top ten hold 6.4%. The CDR3 totals 8 residues, both ends included. For this clone: This likely comes from a read error, as the CDR3 has no conserved phenylalanine or tryptophan at its end. No DNA is shown, since the ends of the CDR3 on it are uncertain; the CDR3 is the one TCRdb lists.

The sequenced material came from peripheral blood. This clonotype was sampled from a woman between 50 and 59 years old with active or convalescent COVID-19. The chain uses TRBV12-2 and TRBJ2-6; the table's TRBD2 call for D was not verified on the DNA. TRBV12-2 corresponds to a pseudogene. The CDR3 here is CASRLICR.